The subject of this entry is one TCR beta chain. The data derive from a study of cytomegalovirus exposure and HLA in healthy donors. The PCR employed 60 Vbeta primers together with 13 Jbeta primers. Method: immunoSEQ multiplex PCR; TCRdb's copy keeps in-frame clones and lacks some. The sample has roughly 130,000 clones, roughly 63% seen once. The junction had 27 bases not matched to a gene; V was cut back by 0 bases and J by 2 bases. In germline, CDR1 is GTSNPN, CDR2 SVGIG (reference sequence). CDR3 length: 24 residues. Sequencing was carried out using PBMCs. The chain uses TRBV30 and TRBJ2-3; 12 bases agree with TRBD2. The sequence was collected from a man aged 25 to 45 in good health and CMV-seropositive. The CDR3 DNA follows: TGTGCCTGGAGTGTACTAGTGGCCGGTGTAAGTGCTAGCGGGAGGGCCTGGGCCACAGATACGCAGTATTTT. Amino acids: CAWSVLVAGVSASGRAWATDTQYF.